Listed below are T cell receptor beta chains from one sample, sequenced in a study of T cells in localized non-small cell lung cancer. Assay: immunoSEQ multiplex PCR; the TCRdb copy retains only in-frame clones and omits some. Found here are over a thousand clones, 21% of them singletons; the top ten hold less than 20%. This material consisted of normal lung tissue next to the tumor, taken before any cancer treatment. The source is a man aged 40 to 70 with stage III squamous cell lung carcinoma. CDR3s include the opening cysteine and the closing phenylalanine or tryptophan. D genes are given only for firm matches. Rows give clone size only sometimes, using once, few, many, or a class for an expanded clone.

>.|few|TRBJ1-2|13|TRBV28
TGTGCCAGCAGTTCACAGGGCCTCTATGGCTACACCTTC
CASSSQGLYGYTF
>.|few|TRBJ2-6|16|TRBV9
TGTGCCAGCAGCGTAGAACCCGGGCCTGGGGCCAACGTCCTGACTTTC
CASSVEPGPGANVLTF
>.|.|TRBJ1-1|13|TRBV29-1
TGCAGCGTTGAAAGGCAGAAGAACACTGAAGCTTTCTTT
CSVERQKNTEAFF
>.|.|TRBJ2-5|14|TRBV9
TGTGCCAGCAGTGAATTCCCGACAGAAGAGACCCAGTACTTC
CASSEFPTEETQYF
>.|.|TRBJ1-1|13|TRBV18
TGTGCCAGCCGACGTGATCAGAACACTGAAGCTTTCTTT
CASRRDQNTEAFF
>.|medium-sized|TRBJ2-7|15|TRBV6-8
TGTGCCAGCAGTTACTCGGCCTTTGGAAACGACGGACAGTACTTC
CASSYSAFGNDGQYF
>.|.|TRBJ2-2|16|TRBV5-1
TGCGCCAGCAGCTTGGTTCCAGGAGACCACACCGGGGAGCTGTTTTTT
CASSLVPGDHTGELFF
>.|.|TRBJ1-1|15|TRBV5-1
TGCGCCAGCAGCTTGGAACTGGGGAGGATCACTGAAGCTTTCTTT
CASSLELGRITEAFF
>.|few|TRBJ1-3|16|TRBV10-2
TGCGCCAGCAGTGAAGCTGGCTCCCTGAGTGGAAACACCATATATTTT
CASSEAGSLSGNTIYF
>.|.|TRBJ2-7|12|TRBV9
TGTGCCAGCAGCCCCCAGGGCTACGAGCAGTACTTC
CASSPQGYEQYF
>.|few|TRBJ1-5|14|TRBV15
TGTGCCACCAGCAGCTTAGGGGGTAATCAGCCCCAGCATTTT
CATSSLGGNQPQHF
>.|medium-sized|TRBJ1-2|12|TRBV6-8
TGTGCCAGCAGTCCGGACCTTTATGGCTACACCTTC
CASSPDLYGYTF
>TRBD1|.|TRBJ2-7|13|TRBV19
TGTGCCAGTAGCGACAGGGCGCATTACGAGCAGTACTTC
CASSDRAHYEQYF
>TRBD1|.|TRBJ1-1|15|TRBV5-1
TGCGCCAGCAGCTTGGGCGGGACAGGGGGGACTGAAGCTTTCTTT
CASSLGGTGGTEAFF
>TRBD2|.|TRBJ2-5|16|TRBV7-6
TGTGCCAGCAGCTTAGGACTAGCGGGGGCCTGGGAGACCCAGTACTTC
CASSLGLAGAWETQYF
>TRBD1|few|TRBJ1-1|13|TRBV30
TGTGCCTCGTACAGGGGGCGCGACACTGAAGCTTTCTTT
CASYRGRDTEAFF
>.|few|TRBJ1-6|15|TRBV6-8
TGTGCCAGCAGTGATGGGGGGTCCTATAATTCACCCCTCCACTTT
CASSDGGSYNSPLHF
>.|.|TRBJ2-1|14|TRBV11-3
TGTGCCAGCAGCTTAAAACAGGGGCGGGGTGAGCAGTTCTTC
CASSLKQGRGEQFF
>.|medium-sized|TRBJ1-2|12|TRBV12-5
TGTGCCGCCTCGCGGGATAACTATGGCTACACCTTC
CAASRDNYGYTF
>TRBD2|few|TRBJ2-7|14|TRBV28
TGTGCCAGCAACACCTTAGCGGGGGGAATCTCGGTGTACTTC
CASNTLAGGISVYF
>.|.|TRBJ1-6|16|TRBV4-1
TGCGCCAGCAGCCAAGCGTCTGCAGGGTCGGGTTCACCCCTCCACTTT
CASSQASAGSGSPLHF
>.|medium-sized|TRBJ1-3|15|TRBV11-3
TGTGCCAGCAGCCCGAGGGTCGTCTCTGGAAACACCATATATTTT
CASSPRVVSGNTIYF
>.|.|TRBJ2-5|14|TRBV28
TGTGCCAGCAGTCGCGGACAGCTCCAAGAGACCCAGTACTTC
CASSRGQLQETQYF
>TRBD1|few|TRBJ2-7|12|TRBV6-8
TGTGCCAGCAGCCAGGGGGTGTACGAGCAGTACTTC
CASSQGVYEQYF
>.|few|TRBJ1-2|14|TRBV19
TGTGCCAGTAGTACGCCACAGGCTCGAGATGGCTACACCTTC
CASSTPQARDGYTF
>TRBD1|.|TRBJ1-2|16|TRBV25-1
TGTGCCAGCAGTGACCCAGGGGGCGTAGGGAGCTATGGCTACACCTTC
CASSDPGGVGSYGYTF
>.|medium-sized|TRBJ2-7|17|TRBV11-3
TGTGCCAGCAGCTTTTTGGACGTCGGGCAGGGTCTCTACGAGCAGTACTTC
CASSFLDVGQGLYEQYF
>.|few|TRBJ1-1|15|TRBV12-2
TGTGCCATGCACACACAAGGAGTCGATGGCACTGAAGCTTTCTTT
CAMHTQGVDGTEAFF
>.|.|TRBJ1-3|16|TRBV11-3
TGTGCCAGCAGCCCCCAGGGACCGTACTCTGGAAACACCATATATTTT
CASSPQGPYSGNTIYF
>TRBD2|once|TRBJ2-3|16|TRBV18
TGTGCCAGCTCACCCTACGGACTAGGGGGCACAGATACGCAGTATTTT
CASSPYGLGGTDTQYF
>.|.|TRBJ2-3|18|TRBV15
TGTGCCACCAGCAGAGATAAGGGCCGCTCCTCTAGCACAGATACGCAGTATTTT
CATSRDKGRSSSTDTQYF
>TRBD1|.|TRBJ2-1|17|TRBV18
TGTGCCAGCTCACCCCCGACAGGGAGCTTGAATCTTAATGAGCAGTTCTTC
CASSPPTGSLNLNEQFF
>TRBD1|few|TRBJ1-1|14|TRBV6-8
TGTGCCAGCAGGTTGAGCGGGACAGGGGATACAGCTTTCTTT
CASRLSGTGDTAFF
>.|few|TRBJ1-3|15|TRBV4-1
TGCGCCAGCAGCCAAGAAGGGACGGTTGGAAACACCATATATTTT
CASSQEGTVGNTIYF
>TRBD1|few|TRBJ2-1|14|TRBV6-8
TGTGCCAGCAGATACAGGGGACCACCCAATGAGCAGTTCTTC
CASRYRGPPNEQFF
>TRBD2|few|TRBJ2-7|13|TRBV28
TGTGCCAGCAGAAGGGGACTATCCTACGAGCAGTACTTC
CASRRGLSYEQYF
>TRBD2|.|TRBJ2-4|19|TRBV18
TGTGCCAGCTCACCACCGGGACTAGCGGGAGGGCTAGCCAAAAACATTCAGTACTTC
CASSPPGLAGGLAKNIQYF
>.|medium-sized|TRBJ2-3|14|TRBV11-3
TGTGCCAGCAGCTCCGGACAGAGCACAGATACGCAGTATTTT
CASSSGQSTDTQYF
>.|few|TRBJ2-6|18|TRBV11-3
TGTGCCAGCAGCCCCTATGGGGGGGCGTTATCTGGGGCCAACGTCCTGACTTTC
CASSPYGGALSGANVLTF
>TRBD1|.|TRBJ1-5|15|TRBV23-1
TGCGCCAGCGGGTCGACAGGGGGCGGAGATCAGCCCCAGCATTTT
CASGSTGGGDQPQHF
>.|few|TRBJ2-1|14|TRBV4-1
TGCGCCAGCAGCCAAGTAGGAGGGATCAATGAGCAGTTCTTC
CASSQVGGINEQFF
>.|.|TRBJ1-2|17|TRBV11-3
TGTGCCAGCAGCTTAAATTATGTTCAGGGGTTTTCCTATGGCTACACCTTC
CASSLNYVQGFSYGYTF
>TRBD1|few|TRBJ2-5|15|TRBV28
TGTGCCAGCAGTACACCGGGACAGGGGGCCGAGACCCAGTACTTC
CASSTPGQGAETQYF
>TRBD2|.|TRBJ2-3|15|TRBV18
TGTGCCAGCTCTCCGAATAGCGGGGGCGCAGATACGCAGTATTTT
CASSPNSGGADTQYF
>TRBD2|few|TRBJ2-3|16|TRBV9
TGTGCCAGCAGCGTAGGGACTAGCGTTAGCACAGATACGCAGTATTTT
CASSVGTSVSTDTQYF
>.|.|TRBJ1-1|14|TRBV18
TGTGCCAGCTCACCAAACTCTATGAACACTGAAGCTTTCTTT
CASSPNSMNTEAFF
>TRBD1|few|TRBJ2-3|13|TRBV7-2
TGTGCCAGCACCCCGACAGGGATCCCTACGCAGTATTTT
CASTPTGIPTQYF
>.|.|TRBJ1-1|14|TRBV6-1
TGTGCCAGCAGTGAAGCGTGGCAGGACACTGAAGCTTTCTTT
CASSEAWQDTEAFF
>.|.|TRBJ1-1|13|TRBV30
TGTGCCTGGAGGAGTCCGGGGTATTCTGAAGCTTTCTTT
CAWRSPGYSEAFF
>TRBD1|.|TRBJ1-1|16|TRBV5-1
TGCGCCAGCAGCCTACAATTAGGGGGCCCGAACACTGAAGCTTTCTTT
CASSLQLGGPNTEAFF